This TCR beta chain was captured by sequencing in a study of cytomegalovirus exposure and HLA in healthy donors. Note on this clone: The antigen is unknown.

Germline CDR1 SGHRS, CDR2 YFSETQ. V lost 0 bases and J lost 7; bases outside the gene matches: 8. The CDR3 has 15 amino acids. The PCR ran on 60 Vbeta and 13 Jbeta primers. Here immunoSEQ multiplex PCR was the method, and the copy in TCRdb shows in-frame clones only, minus some. The repertoire holds about 260,000 clones, with almost 85% as singletons. The study, taken as a whole, reports: A later analysis appeared to link common viral pathogens to several of the most significant clusters. Trimming of TCR beta V- and J-genes showed a link, identified in a later analysis, to a missense DCLRE1C variant. Associated with cytomegalovirus, according to the listing, were 150 to 200 TCR beta chains. It was only CMV serostatus that was available as immune exposure information.

The material sequenced was PBMCs. This TCR derives from a woman between 35 and 50 years old in good health and CMV-seropositive. J is TRBJ2-7 and V is TRBV5-1; 9 bases are shared with TRBD2. Here the CDR3 reads CASSLVPAGGVEQYF. CDR3 nucleotides: TGCGCCAGCAGCTTGGTTCCAGCGGGAGGTGTGGAGCAGTACTTC.